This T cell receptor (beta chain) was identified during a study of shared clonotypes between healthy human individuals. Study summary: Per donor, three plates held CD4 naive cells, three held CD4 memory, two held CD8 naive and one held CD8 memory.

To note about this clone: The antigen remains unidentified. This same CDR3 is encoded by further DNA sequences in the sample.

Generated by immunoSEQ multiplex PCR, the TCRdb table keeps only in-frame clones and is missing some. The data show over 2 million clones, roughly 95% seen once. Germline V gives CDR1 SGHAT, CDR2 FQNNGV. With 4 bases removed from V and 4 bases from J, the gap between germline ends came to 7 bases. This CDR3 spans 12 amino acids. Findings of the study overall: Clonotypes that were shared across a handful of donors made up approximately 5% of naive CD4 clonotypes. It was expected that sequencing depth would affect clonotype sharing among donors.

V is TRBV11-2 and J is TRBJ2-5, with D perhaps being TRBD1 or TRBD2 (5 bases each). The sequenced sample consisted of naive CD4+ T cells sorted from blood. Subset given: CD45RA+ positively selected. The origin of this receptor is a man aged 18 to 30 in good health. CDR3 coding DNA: TGTGCCAGCAGCTCTGGGGGAGAGACCCAGTACTTC. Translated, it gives CASSSGGETQYF.